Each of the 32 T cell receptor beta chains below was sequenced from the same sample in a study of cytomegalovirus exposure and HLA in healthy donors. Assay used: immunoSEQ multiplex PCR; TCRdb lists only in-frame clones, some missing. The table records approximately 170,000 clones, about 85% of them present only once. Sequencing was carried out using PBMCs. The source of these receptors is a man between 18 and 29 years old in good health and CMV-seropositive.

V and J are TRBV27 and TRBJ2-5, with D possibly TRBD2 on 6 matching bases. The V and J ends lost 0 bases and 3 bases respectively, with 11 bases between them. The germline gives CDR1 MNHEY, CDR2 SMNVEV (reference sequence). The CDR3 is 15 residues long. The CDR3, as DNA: TGTGCCAGCAGTTTATCTCGGGACTCGGAAGAGACCCAGTACTTC. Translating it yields CASSLSRDSEETQYF.

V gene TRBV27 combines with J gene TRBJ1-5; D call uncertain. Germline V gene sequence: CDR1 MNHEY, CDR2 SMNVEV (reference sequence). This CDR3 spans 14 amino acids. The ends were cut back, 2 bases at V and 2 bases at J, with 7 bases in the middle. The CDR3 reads CASSLREGNQPQHF. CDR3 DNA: TGTGCCAGCAGTTTAAGGGAGGGCAATCAGCCCCAGCATTTT.

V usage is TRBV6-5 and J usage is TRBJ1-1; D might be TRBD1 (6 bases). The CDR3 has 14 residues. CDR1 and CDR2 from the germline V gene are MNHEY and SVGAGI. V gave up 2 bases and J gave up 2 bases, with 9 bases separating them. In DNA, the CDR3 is TGTGCCAGCAGTTACGAGGGGGACAACACTGAAGCTTTCTTT. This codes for CASSYEGDNTEAFF.

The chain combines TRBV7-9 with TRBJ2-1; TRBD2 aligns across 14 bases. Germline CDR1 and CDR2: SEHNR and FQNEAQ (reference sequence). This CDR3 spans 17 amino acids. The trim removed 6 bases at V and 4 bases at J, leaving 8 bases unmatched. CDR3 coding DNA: TGTGCCAGCAGAGGGACTAGCGGGAGCCAGATATACAATGAGCAGTTCTTC. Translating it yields CASRGTSGSQIYNEQFF. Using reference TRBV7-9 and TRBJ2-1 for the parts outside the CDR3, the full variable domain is DTGVSQNPRHKITKRGQNVTFRCDPISEHNRLYWYRQTLGQGPEFLTYFQNEAQLEKSRLLSDRFSAERPKGSFSTLEIQRTEQGDSAMYLCASRGTSGSQIYNEQFFGPGTRLTVL.

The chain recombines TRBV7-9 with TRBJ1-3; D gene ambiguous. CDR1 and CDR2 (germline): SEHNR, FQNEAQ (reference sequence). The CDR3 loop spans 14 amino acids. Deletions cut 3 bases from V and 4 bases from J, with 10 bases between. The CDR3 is CASSFWSVGNTIYF. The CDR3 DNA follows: TGTGCCAGCAGCTTTTGGTCGGTCGGAAACACCATATATTTT.

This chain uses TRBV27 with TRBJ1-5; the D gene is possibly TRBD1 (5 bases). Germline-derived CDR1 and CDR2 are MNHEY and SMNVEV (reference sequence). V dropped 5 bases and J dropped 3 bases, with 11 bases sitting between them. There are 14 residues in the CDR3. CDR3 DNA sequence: TGTGCCAGCAGTCTAACAGGTCCCAATCAGCCCCAGCATTTT. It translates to CASSLTGPNQPQHF.

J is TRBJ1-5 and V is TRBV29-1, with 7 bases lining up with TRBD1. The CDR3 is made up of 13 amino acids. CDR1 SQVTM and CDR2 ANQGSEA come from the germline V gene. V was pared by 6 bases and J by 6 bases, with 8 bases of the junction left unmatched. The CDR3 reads CSVADRVGQPQHF. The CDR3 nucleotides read TGCAGCGTGGCAGACAGGGTAGGTCAGCCCCAGCATTTT.

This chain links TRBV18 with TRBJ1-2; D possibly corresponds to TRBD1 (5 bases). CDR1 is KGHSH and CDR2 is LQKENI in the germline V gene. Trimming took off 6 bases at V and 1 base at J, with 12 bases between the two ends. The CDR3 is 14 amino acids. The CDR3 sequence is CASSGRGSNYGYTF. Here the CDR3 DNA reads TGTGCCAGCTCCGGGAGGGGCAGTAACTATGGCTACACCTTC.

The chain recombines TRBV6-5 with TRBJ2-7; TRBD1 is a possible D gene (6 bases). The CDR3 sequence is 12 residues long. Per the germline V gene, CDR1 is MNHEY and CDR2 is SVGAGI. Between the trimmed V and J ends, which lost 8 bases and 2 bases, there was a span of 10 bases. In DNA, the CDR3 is TGTGCCAGCGGACAGAGTCCCTACGAGCAGTACTTC. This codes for CASGQSPYEQYF.

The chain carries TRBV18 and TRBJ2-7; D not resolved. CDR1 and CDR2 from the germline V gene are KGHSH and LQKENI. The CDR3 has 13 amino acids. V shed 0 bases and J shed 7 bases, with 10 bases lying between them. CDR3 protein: CASSPPTPREQYF. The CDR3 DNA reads TGTGCCAGCTCACCACCGACTCCCCGGGAGCAGTACTTC.

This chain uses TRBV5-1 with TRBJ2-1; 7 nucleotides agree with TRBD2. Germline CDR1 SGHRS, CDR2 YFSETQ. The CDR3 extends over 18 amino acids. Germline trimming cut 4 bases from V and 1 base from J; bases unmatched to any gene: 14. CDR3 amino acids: CASSLSGAGPTSYNEQFF. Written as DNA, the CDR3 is TGCGCCAGCAGCCTCTCGGGAGCGGGACCTACTTCCTACAATGAGCAGTTCTTC.

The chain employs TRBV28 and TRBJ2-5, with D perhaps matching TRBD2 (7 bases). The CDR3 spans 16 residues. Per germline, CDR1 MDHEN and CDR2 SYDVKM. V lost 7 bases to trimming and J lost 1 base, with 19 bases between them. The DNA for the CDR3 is TGTGCCAGCAACGGGGGGCGATTAGGTCCCCAAGAGACCCAGTACTTC. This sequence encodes CASNGGRLGPQETQYF. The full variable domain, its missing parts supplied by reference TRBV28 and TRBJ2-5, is DVKVTQSSRYLVKRTGEKVFLECVQDMDHENMFWYRQDPGLGLRLIYFSYDVKMKEKGDIPEGYSVSREKKERFSLILESASTNQTSMYLCASNGGRLGPQETQYFGPGTRLLVL.

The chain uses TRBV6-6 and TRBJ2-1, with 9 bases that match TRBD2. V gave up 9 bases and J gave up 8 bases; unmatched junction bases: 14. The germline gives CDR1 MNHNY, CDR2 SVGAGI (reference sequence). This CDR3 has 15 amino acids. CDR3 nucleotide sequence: TGTGCCAGTTCGGGTGTGGCGGGAGGGTTCGATGAGCAGTTCTTC. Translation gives CASSGVAGGFDEQFF.

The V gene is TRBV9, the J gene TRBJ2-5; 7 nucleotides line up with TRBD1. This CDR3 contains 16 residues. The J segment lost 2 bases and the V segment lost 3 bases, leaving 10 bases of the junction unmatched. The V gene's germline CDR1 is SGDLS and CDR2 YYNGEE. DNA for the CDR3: TGTGCCAGCAGCGCGGACCCCGGGGACAGACAAGAGACCCAGTACTTC. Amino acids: CASSADPGDRQETQYF.

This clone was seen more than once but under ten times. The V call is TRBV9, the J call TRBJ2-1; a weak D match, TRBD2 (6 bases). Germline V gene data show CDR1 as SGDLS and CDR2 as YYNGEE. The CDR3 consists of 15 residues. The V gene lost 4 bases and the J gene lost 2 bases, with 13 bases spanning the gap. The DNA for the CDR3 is TGTGCCAGCAGCCCTCGGGACTCCCCCTACAATGAGCAGTTCTTC. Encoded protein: CASSPRDSPYNEQFF.

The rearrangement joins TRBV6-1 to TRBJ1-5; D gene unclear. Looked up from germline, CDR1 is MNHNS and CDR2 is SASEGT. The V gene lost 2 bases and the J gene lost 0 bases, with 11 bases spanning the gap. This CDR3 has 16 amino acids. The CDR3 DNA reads TGTGCCAGCAGTGAAAGGATCGGGTATAGCAATCAGCCCCAGCATTTT. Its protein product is CASSERIGYSNQPQHF.

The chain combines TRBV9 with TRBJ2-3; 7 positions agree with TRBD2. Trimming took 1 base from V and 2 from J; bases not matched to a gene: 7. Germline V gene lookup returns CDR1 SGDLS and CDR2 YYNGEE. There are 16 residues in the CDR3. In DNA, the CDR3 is TGTGCCAGCAGCGTATCGGGGGGACGGACCACAGATACGCAGTATTTT. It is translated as CASSVSGGRTTDTQYF.

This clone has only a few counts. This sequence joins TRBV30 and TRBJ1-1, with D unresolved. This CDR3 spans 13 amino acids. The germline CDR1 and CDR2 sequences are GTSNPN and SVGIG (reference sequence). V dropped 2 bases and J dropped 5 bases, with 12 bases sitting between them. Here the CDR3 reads CAWSRLSGTEAFF. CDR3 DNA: TGTGCCTGGAGTCGACTCTCGGGGACTGAAGCTTTCTTT.

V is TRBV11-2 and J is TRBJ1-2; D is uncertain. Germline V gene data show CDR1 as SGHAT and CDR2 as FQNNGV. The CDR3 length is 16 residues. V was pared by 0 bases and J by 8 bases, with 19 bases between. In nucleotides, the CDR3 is TGTGCCAGCAGCTTAGATCTGACTCCTGCCGGGAAGGGCTACACCTTC. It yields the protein CASSLDLTPAGKGYTF.

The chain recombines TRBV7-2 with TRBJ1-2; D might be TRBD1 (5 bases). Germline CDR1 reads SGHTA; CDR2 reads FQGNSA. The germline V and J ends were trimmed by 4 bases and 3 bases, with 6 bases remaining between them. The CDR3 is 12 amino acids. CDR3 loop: CASSWGDYGYTF. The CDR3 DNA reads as TGTGCCAGCAGCTGGGGGGACTATGGCTACACCTTC.

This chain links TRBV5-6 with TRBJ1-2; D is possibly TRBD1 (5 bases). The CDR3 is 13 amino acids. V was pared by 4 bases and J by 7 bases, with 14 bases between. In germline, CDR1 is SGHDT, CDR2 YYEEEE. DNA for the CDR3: TGTGCCAGCAGCAGTACTGGGAGGGGTGGCTACACCTTC. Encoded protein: CASSSTGRGGYTF.

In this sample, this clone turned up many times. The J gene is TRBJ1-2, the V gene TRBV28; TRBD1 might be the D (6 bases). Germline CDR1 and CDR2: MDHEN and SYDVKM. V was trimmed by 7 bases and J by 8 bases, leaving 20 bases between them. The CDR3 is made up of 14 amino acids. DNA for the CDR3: TGTGCCAGCATCCTCGGGGGAGGGGGTGGCGGCTACACCTTC. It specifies CASILGGGGGGYTF.

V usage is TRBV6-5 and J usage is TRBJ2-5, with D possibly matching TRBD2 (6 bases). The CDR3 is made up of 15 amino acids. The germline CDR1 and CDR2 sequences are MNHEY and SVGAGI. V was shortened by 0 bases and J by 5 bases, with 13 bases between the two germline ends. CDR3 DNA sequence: TGTGCCAGCAGTTACTCGGGGGGTGTTTCGGAGACCCAGTACTTC. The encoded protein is CASSYSGGVSETQYF.

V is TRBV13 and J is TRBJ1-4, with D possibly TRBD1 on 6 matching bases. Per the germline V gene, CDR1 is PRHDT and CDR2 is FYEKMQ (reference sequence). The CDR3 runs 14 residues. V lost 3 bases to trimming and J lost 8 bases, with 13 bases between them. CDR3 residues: CASSFRDNREKLFF. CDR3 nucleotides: TGTGCCAGCAGCTTCCGGGACAACCGGGAAAAACTGTTTTTT.

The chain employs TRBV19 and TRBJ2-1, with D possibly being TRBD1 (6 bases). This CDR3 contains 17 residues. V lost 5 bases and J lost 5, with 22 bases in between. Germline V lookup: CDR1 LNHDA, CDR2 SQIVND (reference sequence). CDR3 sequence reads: CASSSGDGVGPHNEQFF. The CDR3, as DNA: TGTGCCAGTAGTTCAGGGGACGGAGTGGGCCCCCACAATGAGCAGTTCTTC.

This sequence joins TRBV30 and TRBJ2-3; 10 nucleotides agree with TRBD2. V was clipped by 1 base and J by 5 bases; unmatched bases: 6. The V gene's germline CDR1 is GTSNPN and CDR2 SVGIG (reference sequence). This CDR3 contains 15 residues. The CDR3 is CAWSAVAGGGDTQYF. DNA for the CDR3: TGTGCCTGGAGTGCCGTAGCGGGAGGTGGAGATACGCAGTATTTT.

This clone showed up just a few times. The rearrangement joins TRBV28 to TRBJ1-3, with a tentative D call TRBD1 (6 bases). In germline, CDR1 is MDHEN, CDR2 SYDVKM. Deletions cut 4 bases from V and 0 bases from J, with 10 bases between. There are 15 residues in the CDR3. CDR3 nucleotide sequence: TGTGCCAGCAGTTCCCTGGGGGCCTCTGGAAACACCATATATTTT. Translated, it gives CASSSLGASGNTIYF.

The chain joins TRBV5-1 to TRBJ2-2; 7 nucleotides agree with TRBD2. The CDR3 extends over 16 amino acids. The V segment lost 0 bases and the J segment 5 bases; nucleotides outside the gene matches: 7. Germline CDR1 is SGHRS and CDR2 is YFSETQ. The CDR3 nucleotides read TGCGCCAGCAGCTTGGCCGTGACTAGCCGGACCGGGGAGCTGTTTTTT. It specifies CASSLAVTSRTGELFF.

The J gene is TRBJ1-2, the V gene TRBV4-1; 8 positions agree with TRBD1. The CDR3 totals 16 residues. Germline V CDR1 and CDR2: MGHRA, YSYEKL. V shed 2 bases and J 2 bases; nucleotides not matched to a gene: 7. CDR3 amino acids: CASSQTPGQANYGYTF. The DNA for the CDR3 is TGCGCCAGCAGCCAAACACCGGGACAGGCGAACTATGGCTACACCTTC.

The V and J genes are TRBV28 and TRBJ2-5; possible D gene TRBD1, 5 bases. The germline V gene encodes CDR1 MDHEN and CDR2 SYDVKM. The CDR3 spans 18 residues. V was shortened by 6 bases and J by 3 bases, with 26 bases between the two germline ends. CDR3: CASRQQISAVGREETQYF. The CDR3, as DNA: TGTGCCAGCAGGCAACAGATCTCGGCTGTGGGCAGGGAAGAGACCCAGTACTTC.

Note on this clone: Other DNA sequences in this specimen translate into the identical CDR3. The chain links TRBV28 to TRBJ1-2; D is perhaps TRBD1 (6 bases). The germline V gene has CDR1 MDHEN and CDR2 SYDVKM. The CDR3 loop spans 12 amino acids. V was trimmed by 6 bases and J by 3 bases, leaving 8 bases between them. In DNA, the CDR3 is TGTGCCAGCAGCTCAGGGGACTATGGCTACACCTTC. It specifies CASSSGDYGYTF.

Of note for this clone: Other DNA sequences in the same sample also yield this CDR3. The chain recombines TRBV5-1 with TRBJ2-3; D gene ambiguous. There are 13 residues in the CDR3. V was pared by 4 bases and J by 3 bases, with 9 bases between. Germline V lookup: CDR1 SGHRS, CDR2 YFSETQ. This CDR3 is CASSRQITDTQYF. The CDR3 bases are TGCGCCAGCAGCCGTCAGATAACAGATACGCAGTATTTT.